This record concerns one T cell receptor (beta chain) sequence. Cells sorted as Tregs were CD4+, CD25+ and CD127-/low. Germline V lookup: CDR1 SGHRS, CDR2 YFSETQ. The CDR3 is 15 residues long. V was clipped by 4 bases and J by 5 bases, with 18 bases between them. Semi-nested PCR with Nested Universal Primer A followed constant-region reverse priming of full-length variable regions. TCRdb redid the calling of the 5' RACE reads with MiXCR, one entry per CDR3 protein. The data contain some 9,100 distinct CDR3 sequences, 12% to 15% of them singletons. This receptor was taken from a female donor with breast cancer. The chain recombines TRBV5-1 with TRBJ1-1, with D unclear. The source material was Tregs sorted from blood. CDR3 sequence (DNA): TGCGCCAGCAGCCTGGTAGGCGGTACAACAACTGAAGCTTTCTTT. Residues: CASSLVGGTTTEAFF.